A selection of T cell receptor beta chains follows, all from one sample in a study of T cells in Graves' hyperthyroidism and ophthalmopathy. TCRdb re-analysed the multiplex PCR reads in MiXCR, keeping a single row per CDR3 protein. The sample includes nearly 600,000 distinct CDR3 sequences, approximately 15% of them seen just once. The sequencing input was blood. These receptors were obtained from a young woman with Graves' ophthalmopathy. Both conserved end residues are part of each CDR3. Fields, in order: D gene, clone size, J gene, CDR3 length, V gene, CDR3 protein, CDR3 DNA. A D gene is named only where the DNA matches it firmly. Rows give clone size only sometimes, using once, few, many, or a class for an expanded clone.

>.|many|TRBJ1-4|12|TRBV10-3
CAISDVNEKLFF
TGTGCCATCAGTGATGTGAATGAAAAACTGTTTTTT
>TRBD1|many|TRBJ2-7|16|TRBV4-1
CASSQDSGTGPYEQYF
TGCGCCAGCAGCCAAGACTCCGGGACAGGGCCCTACGAGCAGTACTTC
>TRBD2|many|TRBJ2-1|19|TRBV3-1
CASSQEDRTSGNRYNEQFF
TGTGCCAGCAGCCAGGAAGATAGGACTAGCGGGAATCGATACAATGAGCAGTTCTTC
>.|few|TRBJ2-5|14|TRBV9
CASSVGQSLETQYF
TGTGCCAGCAGCGTAGGTCAAAGCTTGGAGACCCAGTACTTC
>TRBD2|many|TRBJ2-2|17|TRBV12-3/TRBV12-4
CASSFGGLAGYTGELFF
TGTGCCAGCAGTTTCGGAGGACTAGCGGGATACACCGGGGAGCTGTTTTTT
>.|.|TRBJ2-4|13|TRBV7-2
CASSQRQGNIQYF
TGTGCCAGCAGCCAACGTCAGGGAAACATTCAGTACTTC
>TRBD1|many|TRBJ1-5|15|TRBV28
CASSFRDSPHQPQHF
TGTGCCAGCAGTTTCCGGGACAGTCCCCATCAGCCCCAGCATTTT
>TRBD1|many|TRBJ1-2|15|TRBV5-1
CASSLATGQGYGYTF
TGCGCCAGCAGCTTGGCCACGGGACAGGGTTATGGCTACACCTTC
>.|many|TRBJ2-7|14|TRBV20-1
CSAVDRDFSYEQYF
TGCAGTGCGGTTGACCGGGACTTCTCCTACGAGCAGTACTTC
>.|many|TRBJ1-1|13|TRBV11-2
CASSPAIGPEAFF
TGTGCCAGCAGCCCCGCGATTGGCCCGGAGGCTTTCTTT
>TRBD1|many|TRBJ2-5|17|TRBV15
CATSRTTGTGVLLGQYF
TGTGCCACCAGCAGAACTACCGGGACAGGGGTCCTGCTGGGCCAGTACTTC
>.|.|TRBJ2-1|15|TRBV4-1
CASSPGTSDYNEQFF
TGCGCCAGCAGCCCCGGGACTTCTGACTACAATGAGCAGTTCTTC
>TRBD2|once|TRBJ2-3|15|TRBV19
CASSIIAGVADTQYF
TGTGCCAGTAGTATAATAGCGGGAGTGGCCGATACGCAGTATTTT
>TRBD2|many|TRBJ2-7|15|TRBV11-1
CASSLERGRPYEQYF
TGTGCCAGCAGCTTAGAACGCGGGAGGCCCTACGAGCAGTACTTC
>.|few|TRBJ2-5|15|TRBV18
CASSPPTGWQETQYF
TGTGCCAGCTCACCTCCGACGGGTTGGCAAGAGACCCAGTACTTC
>.|.|TRBJ2-1|14|TRBV15
CATSPGTWMWEQFF
TGTGCCACCAGCCCAGGAACATGGATGTGGGAGCAGTTCTTC
>.|.|TRBJ1-1|15|TRBV6-1
CASSDSRGSNTEAFF
TGTGCCAGCAGTGATAGCAGGGGATCGAACACTGAAGCTTTCTTT
>.|many|TRBJ1-1|13|TRBV3-1
CASSQDRQTEAFF
TGTGCCAGCAGCCAAGATAGGCAGACCGAAGCTTTCTTT
>.|many|TRBJ2-1|12|TRBV18
CASSAGYNEQFF
TGTGCCAGCTCAGCGGGGTACAATGAGCAGTTCTTC
>TRBD1|.|TRBJ2-5|16|TRBV20-1
CSAPIFPGQQVETQYF
TGCAGTGCCCCCATTTTCCCGGGACAGCAGGTGGAGACCCAGTACTTC
>TRBD1|many|TRBJ2-7|14|TRBV28
CASSSGTGAHEQYF
TGTGCCAGCAGTTCCGGGACAGGGGCCCACGAGCAGTACTTC
>TRBD2|.|TRBJ2-2|16|TRBV20-1
CSARDWASGSSGELFF
TGCAGTGCTAGAGATTGGGCTAGCGGGAGTAGCGGGGAGCTGTTTTTT
>.|many|TRBJ1-5|17|TRBV28
CASGKIGQTETSQPQHF
TGTGCCAGCGGGAAAATAGGCCAGACAGAAACGAGCCAGCCCCAGCATTTT
>.|many|TRBJ2-5|17|TRBV7-2
CASSSHPLREYQETQYF
TGTGCCAGCAGCTCACACCCTCTCAGGGAGTACCAAGAGACCCAGTACTTC
>TRBD1|many|TRBJ1-6|15|TRBV27
CASRRGWSYNSPLHF
TGTGCCAGCCGCAGGGGGTGGTCCTATAATTCACCCCTCCACTTT
>.|many|TRBJ2-1|17|TRBV20-1
CSAHFWGSPSRDNEQFF
TGCAGTGCCCACTTCTGGGGGAGCCCATCTCGGGACAATGAGCAGTTCTTC
>.|many|TRBJ2-7|13|TRBV4-3
CASSQAQYYEQYF
TGCGCCAGCAGCCAAGCTCAGTACTACGAGCAGTACTTC
>TRBD2|many|TRBJ2-7|14|TRBV7-2
CASSLAAGLREQYF
TGTGCCAGCAGCTTAGCCGCGGGACTACGGGAGCAGTACTTC
>.|many|TRBJ2-7|15|TRBV2
CASSEGFGRSYEQYF
TGTGCCAGCAGTGAAGGATTTGGCAGGAGCTACGAGCAGTACTTC
>.|many|TRBJ2-1|15|TRBV30
CAWRGDRASGREQFF
TGTGCCTGGAGGGGGGACAGGGCCAGCGGGAGGGAGCAGTTCTTC
>TRBD1|.|TRBJ1-2|15|TRBV6-1
CASRRTGRDDYGYTF
TGTGCCAGCAGACGGACAGGCCGGGATGACTATGGCTACACCTTC
>TRBD2|many|TRBJ2-7|14|TRBV6-2/TRBV6-3
CASGPTSGTYEQYF
TGTGCCAGCGGCCCTACGAGCGGGACCTACGAGCAGTACTTC
>.|many|TRBJ2-3|12|TRBV6-4
CASSDSADTQYF
TGTGCCAGCTCCGATTCAGCAGATACGCAGTATTTT
>.|few|TRBJ1-4|13|TRBV19
CASRVSGDEKLFF
TGTGCCAGTAGGGTGTCAGGGGATGAAAAACTGTTTTTT
>TRBD1|many|TRBJ2-5|13|TRBV7-9
CASRRGYQETQYF
TGTGCCAGTCGCAGGGGGTACCAAGAGACCCAGTACTTC
>TRBD1|.|TRBJ2-1|16|TRBV20-1
CSAIPSQGQGYNEQFF
TGCAGTGCTATTCCCAGCCAAGGACAGGGATACAATGAGCAGTTCTTC
>.|few|TRBJ2-7|16|TRBV19
CASSIDGVGGPYEQYF
TGTGCCAGTAGTATAGATGGGGTAGGCGGGCCCTACGAGCAGTACTTC
>.|many|TRBJ2-1|15|TRBV27
CASSLIQSSYNEQFF
TGTGCCAGCAGTTTAATCCAGAGCTCCTACAATGAGCAGTTCTTC
>.|.|TRBJ2-3|11|TRBV6-1
CASSASDTQYF
TGTGCCAGCAGCGCTTCGGATACGCAGTATTTT